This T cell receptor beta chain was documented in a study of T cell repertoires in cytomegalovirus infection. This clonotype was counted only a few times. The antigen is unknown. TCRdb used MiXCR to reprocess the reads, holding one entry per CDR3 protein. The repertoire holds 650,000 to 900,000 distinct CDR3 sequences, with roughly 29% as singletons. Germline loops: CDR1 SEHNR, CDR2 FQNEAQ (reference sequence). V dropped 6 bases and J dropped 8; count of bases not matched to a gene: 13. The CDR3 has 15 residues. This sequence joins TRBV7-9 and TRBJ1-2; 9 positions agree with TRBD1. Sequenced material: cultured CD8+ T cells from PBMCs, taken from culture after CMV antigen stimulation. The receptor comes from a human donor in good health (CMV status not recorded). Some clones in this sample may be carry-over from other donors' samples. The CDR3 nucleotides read TGTGCCAGCAGTTCACCCCGGGGACAGGGTGAAGGCTACACCTTC. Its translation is CASSSPRGQGEGYTF. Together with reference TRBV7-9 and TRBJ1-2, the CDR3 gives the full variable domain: DTGVSQNPRHKITKRGQNVTFRCDPISEHNRLYWYRQTLGQGPEFLTYFQNEAQLEKSRLLSDRFSAERPKGSFSTLEIQRTEQGDSAMYLCASSSPRGQGEGYTFGSGTRLTVV.